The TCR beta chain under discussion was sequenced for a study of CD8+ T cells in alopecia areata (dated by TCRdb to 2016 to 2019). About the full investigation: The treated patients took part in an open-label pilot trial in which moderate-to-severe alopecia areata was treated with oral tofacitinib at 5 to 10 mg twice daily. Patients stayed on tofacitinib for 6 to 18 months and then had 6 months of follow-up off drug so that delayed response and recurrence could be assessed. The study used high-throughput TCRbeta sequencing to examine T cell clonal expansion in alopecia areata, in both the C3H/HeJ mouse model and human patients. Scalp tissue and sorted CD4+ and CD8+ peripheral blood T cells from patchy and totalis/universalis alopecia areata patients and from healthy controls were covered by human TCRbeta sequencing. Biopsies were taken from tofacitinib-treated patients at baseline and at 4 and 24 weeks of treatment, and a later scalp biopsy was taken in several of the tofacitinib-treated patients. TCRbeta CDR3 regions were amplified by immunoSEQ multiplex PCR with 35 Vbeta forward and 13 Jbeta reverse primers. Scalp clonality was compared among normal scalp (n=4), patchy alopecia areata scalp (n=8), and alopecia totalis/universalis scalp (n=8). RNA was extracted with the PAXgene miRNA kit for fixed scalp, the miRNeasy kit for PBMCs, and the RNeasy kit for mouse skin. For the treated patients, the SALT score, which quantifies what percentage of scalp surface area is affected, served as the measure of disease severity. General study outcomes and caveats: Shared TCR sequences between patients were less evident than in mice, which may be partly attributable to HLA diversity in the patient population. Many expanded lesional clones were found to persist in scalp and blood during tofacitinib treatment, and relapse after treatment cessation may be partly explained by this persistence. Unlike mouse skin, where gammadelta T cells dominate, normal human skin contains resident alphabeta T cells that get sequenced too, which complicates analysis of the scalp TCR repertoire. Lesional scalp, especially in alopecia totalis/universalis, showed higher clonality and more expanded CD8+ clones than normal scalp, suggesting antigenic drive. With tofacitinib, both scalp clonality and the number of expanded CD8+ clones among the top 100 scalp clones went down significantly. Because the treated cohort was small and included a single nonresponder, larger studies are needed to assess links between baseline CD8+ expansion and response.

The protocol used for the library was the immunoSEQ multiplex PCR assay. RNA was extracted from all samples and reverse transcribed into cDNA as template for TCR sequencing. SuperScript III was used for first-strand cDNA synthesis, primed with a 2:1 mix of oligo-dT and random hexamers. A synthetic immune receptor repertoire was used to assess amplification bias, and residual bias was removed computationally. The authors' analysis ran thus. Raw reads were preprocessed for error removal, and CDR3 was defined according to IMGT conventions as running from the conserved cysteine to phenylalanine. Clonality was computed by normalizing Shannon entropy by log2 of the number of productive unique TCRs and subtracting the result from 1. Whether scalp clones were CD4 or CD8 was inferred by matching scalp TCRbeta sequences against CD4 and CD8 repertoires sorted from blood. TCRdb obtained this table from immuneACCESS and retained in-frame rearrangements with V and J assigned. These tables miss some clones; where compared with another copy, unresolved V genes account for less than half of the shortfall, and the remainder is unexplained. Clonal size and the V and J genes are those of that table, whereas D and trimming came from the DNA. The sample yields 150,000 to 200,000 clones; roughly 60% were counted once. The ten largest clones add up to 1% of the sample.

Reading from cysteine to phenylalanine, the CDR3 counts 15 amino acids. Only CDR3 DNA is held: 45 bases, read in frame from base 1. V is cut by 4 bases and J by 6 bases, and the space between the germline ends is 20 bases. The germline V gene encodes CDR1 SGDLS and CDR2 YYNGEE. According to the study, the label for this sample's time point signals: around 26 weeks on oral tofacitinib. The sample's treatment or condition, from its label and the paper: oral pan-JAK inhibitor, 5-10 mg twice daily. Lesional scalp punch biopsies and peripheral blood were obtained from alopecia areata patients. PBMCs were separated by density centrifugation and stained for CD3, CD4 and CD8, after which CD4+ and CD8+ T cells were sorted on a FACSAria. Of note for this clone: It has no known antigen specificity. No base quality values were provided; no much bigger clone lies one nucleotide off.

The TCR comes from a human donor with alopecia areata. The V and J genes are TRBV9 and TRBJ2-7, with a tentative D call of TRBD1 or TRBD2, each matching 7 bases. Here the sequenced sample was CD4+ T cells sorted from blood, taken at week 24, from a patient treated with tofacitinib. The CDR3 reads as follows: CASSPFRGAGAEQYF. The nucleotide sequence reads TGTGCCAGCAGCCCCTTCAGGGGGGCGGGAGCCGAGCAGTACTTC.